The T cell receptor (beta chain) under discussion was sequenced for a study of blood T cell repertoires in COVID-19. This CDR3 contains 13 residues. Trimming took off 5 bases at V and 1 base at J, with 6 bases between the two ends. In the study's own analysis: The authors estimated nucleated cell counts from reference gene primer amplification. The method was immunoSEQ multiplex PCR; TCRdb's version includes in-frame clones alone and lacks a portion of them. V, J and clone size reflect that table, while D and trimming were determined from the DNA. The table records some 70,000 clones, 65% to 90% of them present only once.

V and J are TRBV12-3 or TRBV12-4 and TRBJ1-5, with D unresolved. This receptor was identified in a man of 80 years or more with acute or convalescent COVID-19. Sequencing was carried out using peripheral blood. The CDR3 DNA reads TGTGCCAGCAGTGGAGGAAGCAATCAGCCCCAGCATTTT. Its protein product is CASSGGSNQPQHF.